The T cell receptor (beta chain) described here comes from a study of T cells in Graves' hyperthyroidism and ophthalmopathy. TCR beta CDR3 sequences were amplified from RNA transcripts. First-round RT-PCR with HTBI primers amplified the TCR CDR3 region. MiXCR, applied by TCRdb to the multiplex PCR reads, yields one record per CDR3 protein. The table lists 500,000 to 650,000 distinct CDR3 sequences, 14% of them singletons. There are many counts of this clonotype. Trimming removed 2 bases from V and 6 bases from J, with 26 bases in between. This CDR3 spans 19 amino acids. Germline CDR1 KGHDR, CDR2 SFDVKD.

The receptor was isolated from a woman aged 40 to 50 with Graves' hyperthyroidism. The sequencing sample was made of blood. This chain connects TRBV24-1 to TRBJ2-3, with D possibly called TRBD1 or TRBD2 (5 bases each). CDR3 region: CATSDSLMTAQGVADTQYF. CDR3 in DNA: TGTGCCACCAGTGATTCCCTTATGACAGCCCAGGGAGTCGCGGATACGCAGTATTTT.